This TCR beta chain was captured in a study of Ad26.COV2.S vaccination and SARS-CoV-2 variants listed by TCRdb under 2021. General notes on the study: Vaccine-arm donors were drawn from COV1001, a multicentre, randomized, double-blind, placebo-controlled phase I-IIa trial of Ad26.COV2.S in healthy adults. Ad26.COV2.S was administered intramuscularly at a dose of 5x10^10 or 1x10^11 viral particles, either as one shot or as two shots given 56 days apart. A total of 32 samples were included in the TCR-sequenced set, comprising roughly 20 Ad26.COV2.S vaccine recipients, 5 placebo recipients and 8 SARS-CoV-2 convalescent individuals. Blinding of investigators to trial group allocation was maintained during experiments and outcome assessment. TCRbeta repertoire sequencing was used to assess the specificity and breadth of SARS-CoV-2-reactive T cell receptors after Ad26.COV2.S vaccination. Trial participants were randomized into five groups of five: low-dose or high-dose Ad26.COV2.S given once or twice, or placebo on both occasions.

The immunoSEQ Assay was the method used to sequence TCRbeta CDR3 regions. After extraction, genomic DNA underwent amplification by bias-controlled multiplex PCR, followed by high-throughput sequencing. Processing in the source paper ran as follows. To quantify the absolute abundance of each unique TCRbeta CDR3 region, sequences were collapsed and filtered. Usable DNA was measured by amplifying reference genes present in all nucleated cells, and TCRbeta template counts were normalized to that usable DNA to estimate T cell fraction. Repertoire TCRs were annotated as SARS-CoV-2-specific when V gene, CDR3 amino acid sequence and J gene were exactly matched to a known reactive TCR set. The reference SARS-CoV-2 TCR set was derived from MIRA and filtered for enrichment in COVID-19-positive ImmuneCODE repertoires, a step that removed public or cross-reactive TCRs. Using the MIRA antigens, annotated TCRs were further analysed by specific ORF or by position within an ORF. Breadth was defined as the number of annotated unique rearrangements divided by the total number of unique productive rearrangements, and depth was defined as the summed frequency of the annotated unique rearrangements. Group comparisons of TCR breadth used two-sided Wilcoxon rank-sum tests. In its TCRdb copy, this immuneACCESS table keeps in-frame sequences only and misses some clones. Where compared with another copy, unresolved V genes explain less than half of these, and the others have no known cause. V and J calls and clone size are those listed in that table; D and trimming were worked out from the DNA. This sample is represented by about 400,000 clones; 70% to 90% of them were singletons. The ten largest clones add up to 1.5% to 2% of the sample.

The treatment or condition label here, explained by the study, means: around 19 received Ad26.COV2.S at low or high dose, single or two shots; 5 received placebo; per-sample allocation not given. For vaccine and placebo recipients, the sequenced repertoires came from samples collected on day 63 after the first injection. Between 29 July and 7 August 2020, Cohort 1b enrolled fewer than 30 adults aged 18-55 years at one site in Boston, USA. As a vaccine, Ad26.COV2.S was a replication-incompetent adenovirus type 26 vector that expressed a prefusion-stabilized SARS-CoV-2 spike protein derived from the original Wuhan strain. V loses 1 base, J loses 4 bases, and the germline ends lie 8 bases apart. CDR1 and CDR2, looked up from the germline V gene (reference sequence), are SEHNR and FQNEAQ. The CDR3 runs 14 amino acids, cysteine and phenylalanine included. Only the CDR3 DNA is retained, 42 bases long and in frame from the first base.

General study outcomes and caveats: The study lacked the statistical power to compare responses across vaccine doses or regimens. After vaccination, substantial breadth of spike-specific CD8+ and CD4+ T cell responses was reported. Vaccine and placebo recipients had comparable non-spike TCR breadth, which fits with the vaccine containing only spike. Compared with placebo recipients, Ad26.COV2.S recipients showed higher spike-specific TCR breadth (P = 0.0014). According to the authors, total T cell responses may have been underestimated by the TCR breadth and depth analyses.

With regard to this clone: No cognate antigen has been identified for it. No quality values exist for individual bases; no much larger clone is one base distant.

Here the sequenced sample was peripheral blood, taken in a trial of Ad26.COV2.S vaccine versus placebo. The sequence was collected from a person aged 18-65 years who received the Ad26.COV2.S COVID-19 vaccine or a placebo. The V gene is TRBV7-9 and the J gene is TRBJ2-4; no D gene is confidently identified. The DNA sequence is given as TGTGCCAGCAGCTTAGTGGCGGAGAAAAACATTCAGTACTTC. Its protein reads: CASSLVAEKNIQYF. With the rest looked up from the reference TRBV7-9 and TRBJ2-4 genes rather than sequenced, the full variable domain is DTGVSQNPRHKITKRGQNVTFRCDPISEHNRLYWYRQTLGQGPEFLTYFQNEAQLEKSRLLSDRFSAERPKGSFSTLEIQRTEQGDSAMYLCASSLVAEKNIQYFGAGTRLSVL.